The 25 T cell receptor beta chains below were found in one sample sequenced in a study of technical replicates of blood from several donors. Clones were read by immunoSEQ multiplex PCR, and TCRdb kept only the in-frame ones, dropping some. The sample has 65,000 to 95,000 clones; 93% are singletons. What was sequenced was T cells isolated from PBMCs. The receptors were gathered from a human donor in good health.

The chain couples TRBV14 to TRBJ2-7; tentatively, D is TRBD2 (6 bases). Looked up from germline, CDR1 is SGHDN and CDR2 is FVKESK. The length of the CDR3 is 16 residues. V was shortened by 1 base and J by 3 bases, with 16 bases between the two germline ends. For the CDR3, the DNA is TGTGCCAGCAGCCAAGTGGAAGTCGCGGGGCTCTACGAGCAGTACTTC. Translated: CASSQVEVAGLYEQYF. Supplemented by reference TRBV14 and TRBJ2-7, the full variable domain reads EAGVTQFPSHSVIEKGQTVTLRCDPISGHDNLYWYRRVMGKEIKFLLHFVKESKQDESGMPNNRFLAERTGGTYSTLKVQPAELEDSGVYFCASSQVEVAGLYEQYFGPGTRLTVT.

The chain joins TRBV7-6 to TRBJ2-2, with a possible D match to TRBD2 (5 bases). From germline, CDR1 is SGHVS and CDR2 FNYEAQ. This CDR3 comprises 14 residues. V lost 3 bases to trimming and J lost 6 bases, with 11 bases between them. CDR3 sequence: CASSLTIQSGELFF. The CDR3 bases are TGTGCCAGCAGCTTGACTATCCAGTCCGGGGAGCTGTTTTTT.

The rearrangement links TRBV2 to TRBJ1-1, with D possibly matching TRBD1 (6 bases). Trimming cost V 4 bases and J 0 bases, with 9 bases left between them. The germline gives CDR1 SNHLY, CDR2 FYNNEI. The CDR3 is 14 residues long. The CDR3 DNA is TGTGCCAGCAGTGTCGGACAGTTGAACACTGAAGCTTTCTTT. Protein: CASSVGQLNTEAFF.

The CDR3 region has the DNA TGTGCCAGCAGCTTCCAGGGGGCGGTGGACTATGGCTACACCTTC. The encoded protein is CASSFQGAVDYGYTF. This chain uses TRBV7-2 with TRBJ1-2, with TRBD1 matching 8 bases. Trimming removed 3 bases from V and 3 bases from J; junction bases left unmatched: 6. CDR3 length: 15 residues. Germline values: CDR1 SGHTA, CDR2 FQGNSA.

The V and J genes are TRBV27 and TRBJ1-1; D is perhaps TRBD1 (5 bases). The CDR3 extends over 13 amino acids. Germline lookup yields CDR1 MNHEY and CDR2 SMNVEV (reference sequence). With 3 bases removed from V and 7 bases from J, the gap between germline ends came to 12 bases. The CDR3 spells CASSFYGADEAFF. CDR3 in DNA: TGTGCCAGCAGTTTTTATGGGGCAGATGAAGCTTTCTTT.

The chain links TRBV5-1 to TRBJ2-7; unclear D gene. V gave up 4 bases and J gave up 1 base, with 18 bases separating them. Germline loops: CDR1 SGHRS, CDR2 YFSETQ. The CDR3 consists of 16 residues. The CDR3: CASSLLSQTGSYEQYF. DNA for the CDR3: TGCGCCAGCAGCCTTTTGAGCCAAACCGGGTCCTACGAGCAGTACTTC. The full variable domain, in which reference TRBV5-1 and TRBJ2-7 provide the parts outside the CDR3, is KAGVTQTPRYLIKTRGQQVTLSCSPISGHRSVSWYQQTPGQGLQFLFEYFSETQRNKGNFPGRFSGRQFSNSRSEMNVSTLELGDSALYLCASSLLSQTGSYEQYFGPGTRLTVT.

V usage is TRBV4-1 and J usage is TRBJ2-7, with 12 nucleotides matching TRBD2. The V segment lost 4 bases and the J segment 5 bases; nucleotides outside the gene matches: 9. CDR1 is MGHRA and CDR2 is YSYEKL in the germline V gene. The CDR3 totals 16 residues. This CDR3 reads CASSRLAGGPIDEQYF. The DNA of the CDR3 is TGCGCCAGCAGCCGCCTAGCGGGAGGGCCGATCGACGAGCAGTACTTC.

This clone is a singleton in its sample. CDR3 in amino acids: CASSEAGGSGELFF. DNA for the CDR3: TGTGCCAGCAGTGAAGCTGGCGGGAGCGGGGAGCTGTTTTTT. V is TRBV6-1 and J is TRBJ2-2; TRBD2 agrees at 7 bases. In germline, CDR1 is MNHNS, CDR2 SASEGT. There are 14 residues in the CDR3. Trimming removed 0 bases from V and 7 bases from J; junction bases left unmatched: 2.

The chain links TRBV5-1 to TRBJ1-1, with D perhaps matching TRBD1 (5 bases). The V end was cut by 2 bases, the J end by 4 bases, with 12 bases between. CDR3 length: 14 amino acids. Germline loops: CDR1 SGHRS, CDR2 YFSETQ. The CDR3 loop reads CASSLAGRGTEAFF. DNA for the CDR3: TGCGCCAGCAGCTTAGCGGGTAGGGGCACTGAAGCTTTCTTT.

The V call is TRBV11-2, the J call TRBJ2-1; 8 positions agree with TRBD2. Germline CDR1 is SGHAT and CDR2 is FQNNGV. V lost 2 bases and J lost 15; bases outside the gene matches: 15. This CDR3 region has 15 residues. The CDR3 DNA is TGTGCCAGCAGCTTACGCCCTGGTGAGCGGGAGTCCGTGTTCTTC. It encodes CASSLRPGERESVFF.

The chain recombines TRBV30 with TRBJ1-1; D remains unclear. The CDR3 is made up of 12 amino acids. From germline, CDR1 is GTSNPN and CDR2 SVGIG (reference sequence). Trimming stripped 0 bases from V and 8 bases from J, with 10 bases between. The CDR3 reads CAWSVVRFEAFF. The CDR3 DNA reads TGTGCCTGGAGTGTAGTGCGGTTCGAAGCTTTCTTT.

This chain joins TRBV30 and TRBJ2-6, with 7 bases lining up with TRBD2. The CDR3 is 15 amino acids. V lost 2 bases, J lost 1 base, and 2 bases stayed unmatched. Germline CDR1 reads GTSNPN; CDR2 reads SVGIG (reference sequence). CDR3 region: CAWSNGRSGANVLTF. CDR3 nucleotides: TGTGCCTGGAGTAACGGGAGGTCTGGGGCCAACGTCCTGACTTTC.

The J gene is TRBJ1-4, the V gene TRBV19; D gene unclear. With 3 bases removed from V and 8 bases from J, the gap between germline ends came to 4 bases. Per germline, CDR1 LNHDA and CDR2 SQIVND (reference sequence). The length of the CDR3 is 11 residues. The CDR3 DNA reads TGTGCCAGTAGTATTAGCGAAAAACTGTTTTTT. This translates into CASSISEKLFF.

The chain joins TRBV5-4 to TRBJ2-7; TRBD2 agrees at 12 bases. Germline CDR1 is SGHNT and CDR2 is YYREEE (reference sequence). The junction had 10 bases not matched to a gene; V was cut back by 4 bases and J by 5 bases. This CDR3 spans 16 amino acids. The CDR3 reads CASSRTSGGKGDEQYF. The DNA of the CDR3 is TGTGCCAGCAGCCGAACTAGCGGGGGGAAAGGGGACGAGCAGTACTTC.

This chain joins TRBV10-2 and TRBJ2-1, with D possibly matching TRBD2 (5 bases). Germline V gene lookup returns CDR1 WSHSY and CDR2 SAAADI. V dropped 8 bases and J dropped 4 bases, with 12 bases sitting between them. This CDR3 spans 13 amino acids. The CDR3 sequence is CASGETPYNEQFF. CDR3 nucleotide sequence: TGCGCCAGCGGGGAGACTCCTTACAATGAGCAGTTCTTC.

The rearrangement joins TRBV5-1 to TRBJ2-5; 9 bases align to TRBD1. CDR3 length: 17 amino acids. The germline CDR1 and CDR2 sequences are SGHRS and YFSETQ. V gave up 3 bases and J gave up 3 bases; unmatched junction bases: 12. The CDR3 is CASSSFTTGGGEETQYF. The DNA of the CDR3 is TGCGCCAGCAGCTCCTTTACGACAGGGGGAGGGGAAGAGACCCAGTACTTC.

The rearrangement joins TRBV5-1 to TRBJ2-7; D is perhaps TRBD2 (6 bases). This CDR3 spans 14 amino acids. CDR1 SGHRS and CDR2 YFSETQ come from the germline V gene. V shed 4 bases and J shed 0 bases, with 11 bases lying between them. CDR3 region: CASSRDSNSYEQYF. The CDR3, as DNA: TGCGCCAGCAGCCGGGACTCCAACTCCTACGAGCAGTACTTC.

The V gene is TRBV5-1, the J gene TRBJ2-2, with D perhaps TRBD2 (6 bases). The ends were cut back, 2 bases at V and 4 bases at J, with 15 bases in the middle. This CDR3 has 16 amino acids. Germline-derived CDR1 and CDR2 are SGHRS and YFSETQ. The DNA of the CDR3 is TGCGCCAGCAGCTTCTTGTCTGGGGGGAGCACCGGGGAGCTGTTTTTT. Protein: CASSFLSGGSTGELFF.

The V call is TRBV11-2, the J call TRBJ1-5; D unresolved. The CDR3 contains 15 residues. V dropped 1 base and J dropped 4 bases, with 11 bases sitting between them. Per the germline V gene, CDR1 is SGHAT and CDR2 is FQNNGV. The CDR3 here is CASSLGPQRNQPQHF. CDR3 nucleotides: TGTGCCAGCAGCTTAGGGCCGCAGAGGAATCAGCCCCAGCATTTT.

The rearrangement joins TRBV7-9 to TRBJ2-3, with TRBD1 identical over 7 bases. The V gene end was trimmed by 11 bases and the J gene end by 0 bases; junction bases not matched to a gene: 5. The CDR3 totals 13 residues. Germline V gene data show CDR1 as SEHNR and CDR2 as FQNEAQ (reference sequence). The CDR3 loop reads CAGGRGSTDTQYF. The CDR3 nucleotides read TGTGCCGGAGGCAGGGGGAGCACAGATACGCAGTATTTT.

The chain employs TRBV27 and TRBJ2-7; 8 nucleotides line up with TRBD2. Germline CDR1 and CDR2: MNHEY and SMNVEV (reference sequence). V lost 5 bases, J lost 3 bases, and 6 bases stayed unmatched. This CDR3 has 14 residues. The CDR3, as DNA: TGTGCCAGCAGTCCCCCGGGAGGGGGCTACGAGCAGTACTTC. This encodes CASSPPGGGYEQYF.

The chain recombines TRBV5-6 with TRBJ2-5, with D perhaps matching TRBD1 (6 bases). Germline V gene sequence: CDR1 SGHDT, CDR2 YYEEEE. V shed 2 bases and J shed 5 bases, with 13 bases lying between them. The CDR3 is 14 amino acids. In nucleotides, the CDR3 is TGTGCCAGCAGCTTAACAGGGCATCCGGAGACCCAGTACTTC. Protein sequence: CASSLTGHPETQYF.

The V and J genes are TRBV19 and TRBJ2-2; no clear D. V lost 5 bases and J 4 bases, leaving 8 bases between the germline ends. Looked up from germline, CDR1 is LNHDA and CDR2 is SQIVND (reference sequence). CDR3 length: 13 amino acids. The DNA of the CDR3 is TGTGCCAGTAGTTTCCAAATCACCGGGGAGCTGTTTTTT. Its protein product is CASSFQITGELFF.

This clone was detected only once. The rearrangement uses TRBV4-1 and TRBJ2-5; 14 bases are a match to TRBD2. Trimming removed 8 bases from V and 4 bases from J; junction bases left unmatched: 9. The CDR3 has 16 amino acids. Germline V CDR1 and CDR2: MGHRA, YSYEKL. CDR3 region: CASDPGLAGAAETQYF. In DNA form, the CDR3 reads TGCGCCAGCGACCCGGGACTAGCGGGAGCGGCAGAGACCCAGTACTTC.

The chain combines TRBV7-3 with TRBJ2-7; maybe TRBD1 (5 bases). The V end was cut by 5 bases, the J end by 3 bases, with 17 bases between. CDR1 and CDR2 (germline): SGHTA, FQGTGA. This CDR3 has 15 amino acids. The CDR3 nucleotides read TGTGCCAGCAGCCTCTCAAGGGGCTCTATCTACGAGCAGTACTTC. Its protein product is CASSLSRGSIYEQYF.